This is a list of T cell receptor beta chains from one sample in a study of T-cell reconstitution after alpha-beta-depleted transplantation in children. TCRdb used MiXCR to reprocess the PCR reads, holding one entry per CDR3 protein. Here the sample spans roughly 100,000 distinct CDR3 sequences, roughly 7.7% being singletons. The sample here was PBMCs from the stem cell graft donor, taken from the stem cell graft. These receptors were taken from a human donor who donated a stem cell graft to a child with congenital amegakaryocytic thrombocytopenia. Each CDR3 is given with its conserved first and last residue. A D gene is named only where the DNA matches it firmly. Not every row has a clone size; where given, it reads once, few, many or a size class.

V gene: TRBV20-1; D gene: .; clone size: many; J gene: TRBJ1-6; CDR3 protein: CSASAGELLHF; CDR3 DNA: TGCAGTGCTAGTGCTGGGGAACTCCTCCACTTT
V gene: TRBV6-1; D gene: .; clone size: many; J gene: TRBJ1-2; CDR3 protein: CASTAGGRGEGYTF; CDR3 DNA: TGTGCCAGCACCGCCGGGGGCAGGGGCGAAGGCTACACCTTC
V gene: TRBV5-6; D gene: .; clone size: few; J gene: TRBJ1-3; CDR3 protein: CASSGTTPENTIYF; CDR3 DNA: TGTGCCAGCAGCGGGACCACGCCAGAAAACACCATATATTTT
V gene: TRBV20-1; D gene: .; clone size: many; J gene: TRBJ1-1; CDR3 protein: CSADKAGRGLLDTEAFF; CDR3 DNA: TGCAGTGCGGACAAAGCGGGACGGGGCCTGCTTGACACTGAAGCTTTCTTT
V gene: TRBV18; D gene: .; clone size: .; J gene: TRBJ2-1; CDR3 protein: CASSQSGNEQFF; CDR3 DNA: TGTGCCAGCTCCCAGAGCGGGAATGAGCAGTTCTTC
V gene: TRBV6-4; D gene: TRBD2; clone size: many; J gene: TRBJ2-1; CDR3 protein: CASSPSSGVNNEQFF; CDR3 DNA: TGTGCCAGCAGTCCCTCCAGCGGGGTAAACAATGAGCAGTTCTTC
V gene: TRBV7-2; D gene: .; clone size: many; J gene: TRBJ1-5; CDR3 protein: CATGPGGWGQPQHF; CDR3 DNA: TGTGCCACCGGACCAGGAGGGTGGGGTCAGCCCCAGCATTTT
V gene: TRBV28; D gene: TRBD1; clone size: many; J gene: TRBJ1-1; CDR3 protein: CASSSTFRGDPVF; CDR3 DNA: TGTGCCAGCAGTTCAACGTTCAGGGGGGACCCCGTCTTT
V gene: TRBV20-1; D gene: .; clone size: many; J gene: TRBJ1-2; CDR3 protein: CSARTVSYGYTF; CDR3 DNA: TGCAGTGCTCGGACAGTGAGCTATGGCTACACCTTC
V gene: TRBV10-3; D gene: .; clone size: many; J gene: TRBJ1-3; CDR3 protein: CAISGRGVAAGNTIYF; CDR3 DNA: TGTGCCATCAGCGGTCGGGGAGTTGCAGCTGGAAACACCATATATTTT
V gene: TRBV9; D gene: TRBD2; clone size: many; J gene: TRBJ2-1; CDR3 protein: CASSTTSGHNEQFF; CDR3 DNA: TGTGCCAGCAGCACTACTAGCGGTCACAATGAGCAGTTCTTC
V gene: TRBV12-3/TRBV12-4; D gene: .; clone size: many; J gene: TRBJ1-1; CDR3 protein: CASSPEGQWGGAFF; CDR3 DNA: TGTGCCAGCAGTCCCGAAGGACAGTGGGGGGGAGCTTTCTTT
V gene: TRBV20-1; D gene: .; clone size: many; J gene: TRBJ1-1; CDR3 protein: CSAREGGGAMNTEAFF; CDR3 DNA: TGCAGTGCTAGGGAAGGGGGGGGCGCGATGAACACTGAAGCTTTCTTT
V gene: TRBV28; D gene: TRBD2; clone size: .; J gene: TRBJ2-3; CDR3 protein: CASRREVGADTQYF; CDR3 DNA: TGTGCCAGCAGACGGGAGGTTGGGGCAGATACGCAGTATTTT
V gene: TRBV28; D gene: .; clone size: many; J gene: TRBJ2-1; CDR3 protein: CASSLGGLIEQFF; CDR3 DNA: TGTGCCAGCAGTTTAGGGGGACTTATTGAGCAGTTCTTC
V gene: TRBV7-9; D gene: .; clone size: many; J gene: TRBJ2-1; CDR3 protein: CASSPLVDPLNEQFF; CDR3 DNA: TGTGCCAGCAGCCCCCTGGTGGATCCCCTCAATGAGCAGTTCTTC
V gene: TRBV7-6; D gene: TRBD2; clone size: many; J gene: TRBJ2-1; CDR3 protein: CASNPSAGGSSYNEQFF; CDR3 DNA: TGTGCCAGCAATCCTAGTGCGGGGGGGAGCTCCTACAATGAGCAGTTCTTC
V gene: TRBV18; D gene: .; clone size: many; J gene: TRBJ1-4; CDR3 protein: CASSPRVRDPHEKLFF; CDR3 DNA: TGTGCCAGCTCACCACGGGTCAGGGACCCCCATGAAAAACTGTTTTTT
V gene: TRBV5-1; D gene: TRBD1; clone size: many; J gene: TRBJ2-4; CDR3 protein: CASSLAGGEKNIQYF; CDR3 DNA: TGCGCCAGCAGCTTGGCAGGGGGTGAGAAAAACATTCAGTACTTC
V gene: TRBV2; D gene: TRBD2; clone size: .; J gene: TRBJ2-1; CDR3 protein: CASSGTSGGSNEQFF; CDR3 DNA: TGTGCCAGCAGTGGGACTAGCGGGGGATCCAATGAGCAGTTCTTC
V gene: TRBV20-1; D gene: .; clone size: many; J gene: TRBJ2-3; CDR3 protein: CSAPDRPSTDTQYF; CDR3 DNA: TGCAGTGCTCCCGACAGGCCTAGCACAGATACGCAGTATTTT
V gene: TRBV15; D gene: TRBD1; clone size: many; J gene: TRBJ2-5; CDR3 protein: CATSSEGTVGETQYF; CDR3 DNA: TGTGCCACCAGCTCCGAGGGGACAGTCGGGGAGACCCAGTACTTC
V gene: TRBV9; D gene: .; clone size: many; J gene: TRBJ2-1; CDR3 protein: CASSVGPTSGNEQFF; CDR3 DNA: TGTGCCAGCAGCGTAGGCCCGACCAGTGGCAATGAGCAGTTCTTC
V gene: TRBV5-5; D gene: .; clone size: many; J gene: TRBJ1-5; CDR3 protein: CASSLDVLSNQPQHF; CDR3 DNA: TGTGCCAGCAGCTTGGACGTCCTTAGCAATCAGCCCCAGCATTTT
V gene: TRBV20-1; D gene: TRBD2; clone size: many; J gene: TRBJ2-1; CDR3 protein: CSATLGSSGVNEQFF; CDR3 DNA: TGCAGTGCTACCCTGGGGAGTAGCGGGGTCAATGAGCAGTTCTTC
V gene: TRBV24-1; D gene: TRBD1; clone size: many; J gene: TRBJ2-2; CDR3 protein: CATSDQDRGDTGELFF; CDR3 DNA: TGTGCCACCAGTGATCAGGACAGGGGGGACACCGGGGAGCTGTTTTTT
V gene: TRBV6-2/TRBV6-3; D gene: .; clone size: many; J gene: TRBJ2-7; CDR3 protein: CASGHAYEQYF; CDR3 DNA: TGTGCCAGCGGTCATGCCTACGAGCAGTACTTC